One T cell receptor beta chain is described in this entry. RNA totalling roughly 0.45 to 1 ug underwent reverse transcription with random hexamers. A multiplex approach, immunoSEQ multiplex PCR, amplified TCR beta CDR3 across 54 Vbeta and 13 Jbeta. MiXCR, run by TCRdb on the immunoSEQ multiplex PCR reads, gives a single entry per CDR3 protein. The data contain about 250,000 distinct CDR3 sequences, around 95% of them singletons. These data come from a study of CD8 T cells in Susac syndrome. CDR1 KGHDR and CDR2 SFDVKD come from the germline V gene. V dropped 9 bases and J dropped 7 bases, with 23 bases sitting between them. CDR3 length: 15 residues.

Material for sequencing was CD4+ T cells from PBMCs. This TCR was recovered from a human donor with multiple sclerosis. The chain joins TRBV24-1 to TRBJ2-5; D may be TRBD2 (6 bases). The CDR3 spells CATSHGRAGSGTQYF. CDR3 in DNA: TGTGCCACCTCCCACGGGAGAGCAGGGAGTGGGACCCAGTACTTC.